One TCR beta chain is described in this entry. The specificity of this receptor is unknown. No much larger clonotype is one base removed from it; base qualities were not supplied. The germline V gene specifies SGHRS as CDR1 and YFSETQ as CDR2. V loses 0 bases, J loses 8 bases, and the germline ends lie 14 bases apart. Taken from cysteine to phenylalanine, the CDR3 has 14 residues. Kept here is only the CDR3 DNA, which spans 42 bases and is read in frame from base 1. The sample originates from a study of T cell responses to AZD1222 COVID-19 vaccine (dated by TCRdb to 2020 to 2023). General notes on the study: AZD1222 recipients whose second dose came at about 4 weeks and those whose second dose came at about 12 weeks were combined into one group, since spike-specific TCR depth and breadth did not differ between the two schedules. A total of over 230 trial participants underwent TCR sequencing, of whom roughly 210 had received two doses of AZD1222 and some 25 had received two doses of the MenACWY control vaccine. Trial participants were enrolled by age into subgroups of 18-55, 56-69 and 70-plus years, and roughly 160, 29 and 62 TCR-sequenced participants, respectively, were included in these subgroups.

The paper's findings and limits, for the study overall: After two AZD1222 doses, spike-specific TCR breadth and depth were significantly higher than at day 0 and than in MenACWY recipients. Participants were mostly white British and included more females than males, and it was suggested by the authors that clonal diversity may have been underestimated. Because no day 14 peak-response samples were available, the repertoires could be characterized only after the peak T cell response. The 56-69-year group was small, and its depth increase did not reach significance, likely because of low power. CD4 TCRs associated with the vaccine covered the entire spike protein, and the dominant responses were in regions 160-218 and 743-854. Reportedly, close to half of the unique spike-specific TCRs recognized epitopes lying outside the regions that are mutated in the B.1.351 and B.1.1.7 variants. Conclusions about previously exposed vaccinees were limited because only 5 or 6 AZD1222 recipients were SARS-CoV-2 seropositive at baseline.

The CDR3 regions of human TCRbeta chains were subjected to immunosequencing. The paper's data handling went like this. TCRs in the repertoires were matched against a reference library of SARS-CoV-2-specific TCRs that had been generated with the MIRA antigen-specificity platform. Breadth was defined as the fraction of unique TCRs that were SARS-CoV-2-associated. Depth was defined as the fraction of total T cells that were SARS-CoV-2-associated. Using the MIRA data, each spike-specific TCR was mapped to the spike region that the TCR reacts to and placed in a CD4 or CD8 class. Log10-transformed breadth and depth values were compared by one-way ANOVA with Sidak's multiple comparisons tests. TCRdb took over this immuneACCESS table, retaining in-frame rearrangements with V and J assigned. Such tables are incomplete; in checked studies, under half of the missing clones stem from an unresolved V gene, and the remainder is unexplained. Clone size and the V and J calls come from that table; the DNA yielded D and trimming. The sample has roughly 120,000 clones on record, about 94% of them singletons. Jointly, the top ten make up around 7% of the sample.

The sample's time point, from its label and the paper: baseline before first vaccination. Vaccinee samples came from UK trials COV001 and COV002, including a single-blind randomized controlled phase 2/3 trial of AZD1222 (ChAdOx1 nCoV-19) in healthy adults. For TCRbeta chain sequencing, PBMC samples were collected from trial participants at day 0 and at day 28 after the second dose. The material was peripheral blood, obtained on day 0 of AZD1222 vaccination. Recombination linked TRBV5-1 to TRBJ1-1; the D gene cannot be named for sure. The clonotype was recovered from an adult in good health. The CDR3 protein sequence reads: CASSLAGSATEAFF. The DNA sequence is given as TGCGCCAGCAGCTTGGCGGGGAGTGCAACCGAAGCTTTCTTT.